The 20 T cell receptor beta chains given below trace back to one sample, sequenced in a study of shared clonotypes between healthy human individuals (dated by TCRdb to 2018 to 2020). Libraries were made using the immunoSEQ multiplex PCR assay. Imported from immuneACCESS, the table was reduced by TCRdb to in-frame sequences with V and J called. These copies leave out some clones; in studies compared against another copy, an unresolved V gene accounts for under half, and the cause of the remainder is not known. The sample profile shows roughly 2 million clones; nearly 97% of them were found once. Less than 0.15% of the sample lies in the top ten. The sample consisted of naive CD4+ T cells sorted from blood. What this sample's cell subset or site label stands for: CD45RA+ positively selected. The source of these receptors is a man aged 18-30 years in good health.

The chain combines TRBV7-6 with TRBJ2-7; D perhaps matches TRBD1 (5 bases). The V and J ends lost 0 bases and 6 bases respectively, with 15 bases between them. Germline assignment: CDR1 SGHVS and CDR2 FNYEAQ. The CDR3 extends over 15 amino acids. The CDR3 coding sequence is TGTGCCAGCAGCTTAGCGGCAGGGCCCCCCGGCGAGCAGTACTTC. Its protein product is CASSLAAGPPGEQYF.

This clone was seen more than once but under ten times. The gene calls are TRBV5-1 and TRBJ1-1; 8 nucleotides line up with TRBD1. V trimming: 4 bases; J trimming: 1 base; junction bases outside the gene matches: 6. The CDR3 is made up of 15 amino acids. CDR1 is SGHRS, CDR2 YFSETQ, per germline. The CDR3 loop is CASSRTGWGNTEAFF. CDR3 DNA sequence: TGCGCCAGCAGCCGGACAGGGTGGGGGAACACTGAAGCTTTCTTT.

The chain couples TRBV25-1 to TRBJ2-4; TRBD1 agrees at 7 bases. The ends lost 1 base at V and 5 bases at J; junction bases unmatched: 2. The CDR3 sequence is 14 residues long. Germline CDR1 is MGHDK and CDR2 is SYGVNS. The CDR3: CASSESGTENIQYF. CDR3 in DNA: TGTGCCAGCAGTGAATCCGGGACAGAAAACATTCAGTACTTC.

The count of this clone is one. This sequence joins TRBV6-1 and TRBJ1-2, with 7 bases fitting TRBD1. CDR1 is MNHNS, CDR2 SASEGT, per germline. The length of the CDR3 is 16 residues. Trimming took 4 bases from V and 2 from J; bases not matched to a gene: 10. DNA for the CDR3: TGTGCCAGCAGTGCGTACCCCGGGACAGCCAACTATGGCTACACCTTC. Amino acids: CASSAYPGTANYGYTF.

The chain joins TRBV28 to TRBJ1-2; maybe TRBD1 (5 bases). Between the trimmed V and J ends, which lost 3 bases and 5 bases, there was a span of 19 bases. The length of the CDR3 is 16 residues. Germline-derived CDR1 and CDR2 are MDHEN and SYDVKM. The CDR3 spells CASSFRGRGGLYGYTF. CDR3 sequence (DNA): TGTGCCAGCAGTTTTAGGGGAAGGGGAGGGTTATATGGCTACACCTTC.

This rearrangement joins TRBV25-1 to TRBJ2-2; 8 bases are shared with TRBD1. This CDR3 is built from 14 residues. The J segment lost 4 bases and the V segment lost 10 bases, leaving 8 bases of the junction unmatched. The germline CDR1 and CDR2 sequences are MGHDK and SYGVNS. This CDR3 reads CATTQGGSTGELFF. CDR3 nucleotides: TGTGCCACCACACAGGGGGGTAGCACCGGGGAGCTGTTTTTT.

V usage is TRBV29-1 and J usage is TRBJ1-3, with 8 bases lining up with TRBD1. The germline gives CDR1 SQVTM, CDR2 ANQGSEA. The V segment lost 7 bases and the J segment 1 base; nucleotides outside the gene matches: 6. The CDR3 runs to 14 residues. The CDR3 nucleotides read TGCAGCGACCCCAGGGGGCCTTCTGGAAACACCATATATTTT. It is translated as CSDPRGPSGNTIYF.

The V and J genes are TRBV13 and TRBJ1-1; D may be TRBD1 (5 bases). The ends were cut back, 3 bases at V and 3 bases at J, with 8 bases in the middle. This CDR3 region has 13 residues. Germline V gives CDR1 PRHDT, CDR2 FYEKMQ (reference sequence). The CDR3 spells CASSFGDHTEAFF. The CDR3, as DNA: TGTGCCAGCAGCTTTGGGGACCACACTGAAGCTTTCTTT.

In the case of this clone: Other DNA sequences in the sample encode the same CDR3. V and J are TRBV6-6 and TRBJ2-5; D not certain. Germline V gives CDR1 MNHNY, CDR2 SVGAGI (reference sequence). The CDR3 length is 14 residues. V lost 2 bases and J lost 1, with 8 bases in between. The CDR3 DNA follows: TGTGCCAGCAGTTACGGGCAGGTCCAAGAGACCCAGTACTTC. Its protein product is CASSYGQVQETQYF.

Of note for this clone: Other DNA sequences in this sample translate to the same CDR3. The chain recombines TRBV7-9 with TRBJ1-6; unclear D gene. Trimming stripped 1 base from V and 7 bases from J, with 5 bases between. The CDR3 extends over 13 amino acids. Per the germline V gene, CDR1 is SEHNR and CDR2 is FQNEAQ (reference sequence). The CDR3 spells CASSLGPNSPLHF. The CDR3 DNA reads TGTGCCAGCAGCTTAGGTCCGAATTCACCCCTCCACTTT.

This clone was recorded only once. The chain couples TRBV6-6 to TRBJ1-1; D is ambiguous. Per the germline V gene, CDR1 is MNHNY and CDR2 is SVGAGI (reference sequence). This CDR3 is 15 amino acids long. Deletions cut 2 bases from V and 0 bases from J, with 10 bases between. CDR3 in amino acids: CASSYEGPVNTEAFF. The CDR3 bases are TGTGCCAGCAGTTACGAGGGCCCTGTGAACACTGAAGCTTTCTTT.

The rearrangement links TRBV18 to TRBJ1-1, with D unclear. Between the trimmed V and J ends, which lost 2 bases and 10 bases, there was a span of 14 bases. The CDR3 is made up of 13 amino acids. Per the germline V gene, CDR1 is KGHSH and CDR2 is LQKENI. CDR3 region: CASSPETPLTAFF. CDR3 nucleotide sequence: TGTGCCAGCTCACCAGAGACGCCACTGACAGCTTTCTTT.

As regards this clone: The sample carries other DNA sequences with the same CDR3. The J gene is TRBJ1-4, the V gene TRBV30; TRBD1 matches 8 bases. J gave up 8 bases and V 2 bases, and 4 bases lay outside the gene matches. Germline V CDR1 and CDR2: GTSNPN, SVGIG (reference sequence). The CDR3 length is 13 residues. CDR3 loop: CAWSRQGSEKLFF. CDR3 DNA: TGTGCCTGGAGTCGACAGGGGAGCGAAAAACTGTTTTTT.

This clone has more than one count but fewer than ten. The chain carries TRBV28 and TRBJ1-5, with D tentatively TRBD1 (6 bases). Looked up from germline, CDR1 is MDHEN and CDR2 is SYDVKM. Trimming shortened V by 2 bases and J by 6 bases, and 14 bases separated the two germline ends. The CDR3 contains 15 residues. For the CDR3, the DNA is TGTGCCAGCAGTTTACCAACAGGGTTGGTTCAGCCCCAGCATTTT. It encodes CASSLPTGLVQPQHF.

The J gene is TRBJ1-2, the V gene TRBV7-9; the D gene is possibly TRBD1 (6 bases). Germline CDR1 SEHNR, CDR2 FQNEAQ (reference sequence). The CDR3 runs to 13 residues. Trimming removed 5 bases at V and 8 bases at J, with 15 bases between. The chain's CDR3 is CASSPWTAGGYTF. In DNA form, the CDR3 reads TGTGCCAGCAGCCCGTGGACAGCCGGGGGCTACACCTTC.

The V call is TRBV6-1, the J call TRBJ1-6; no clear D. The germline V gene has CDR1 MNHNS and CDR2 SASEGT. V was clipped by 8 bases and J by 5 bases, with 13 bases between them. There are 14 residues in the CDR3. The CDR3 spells CASGVDFNNSPLHF. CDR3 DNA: TGTGCCAGCGGGGTAGATTTTAATAATTCACCCCTCCACTTT.

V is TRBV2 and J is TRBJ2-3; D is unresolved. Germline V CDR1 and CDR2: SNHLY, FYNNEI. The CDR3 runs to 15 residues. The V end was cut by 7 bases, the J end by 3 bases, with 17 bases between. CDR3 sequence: CASNLLLSATDTQYF. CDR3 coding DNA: TGTGCCAGCAACTTATTACTAAGCGCGACAGATACGCAGTATTTT.

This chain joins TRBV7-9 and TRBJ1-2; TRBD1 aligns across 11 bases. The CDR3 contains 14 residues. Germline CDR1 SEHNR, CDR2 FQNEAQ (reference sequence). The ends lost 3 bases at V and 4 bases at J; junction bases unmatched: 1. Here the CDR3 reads CASSFGTGGYGYTF. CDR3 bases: TGTGCCAGCAGCTTCGGGACAGGGGGCTATGGCTACACCTTC.

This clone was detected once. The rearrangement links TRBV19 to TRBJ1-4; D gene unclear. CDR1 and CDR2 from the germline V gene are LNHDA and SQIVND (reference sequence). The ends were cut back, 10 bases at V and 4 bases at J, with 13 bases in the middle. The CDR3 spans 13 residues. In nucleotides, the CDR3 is TGTGCCACCCGGAGGAAGGTTAATGAAAAACTGTTTTTT. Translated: CATRRKVNEKLFF.

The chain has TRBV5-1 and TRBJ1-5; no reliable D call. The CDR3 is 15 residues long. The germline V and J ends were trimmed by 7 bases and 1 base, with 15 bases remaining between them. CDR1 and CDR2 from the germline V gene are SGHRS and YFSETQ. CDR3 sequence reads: CASALDRSSNQPQHF. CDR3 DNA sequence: TGCGCCAGCGCGCTCGACCGGAGCAGCAATCAGCCCCAGCATTTT. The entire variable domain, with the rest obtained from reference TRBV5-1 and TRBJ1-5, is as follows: KAGVTQTPRYLIKTRGQQVTLSCSPISGHRSVSWYQQTPGQGLQFLFEYFSETQRNKGNFPGRFSGRQFSNSRSEMNVSTLELGDSALYLCASALDRSSNQPQHFGDGTRLSIL.